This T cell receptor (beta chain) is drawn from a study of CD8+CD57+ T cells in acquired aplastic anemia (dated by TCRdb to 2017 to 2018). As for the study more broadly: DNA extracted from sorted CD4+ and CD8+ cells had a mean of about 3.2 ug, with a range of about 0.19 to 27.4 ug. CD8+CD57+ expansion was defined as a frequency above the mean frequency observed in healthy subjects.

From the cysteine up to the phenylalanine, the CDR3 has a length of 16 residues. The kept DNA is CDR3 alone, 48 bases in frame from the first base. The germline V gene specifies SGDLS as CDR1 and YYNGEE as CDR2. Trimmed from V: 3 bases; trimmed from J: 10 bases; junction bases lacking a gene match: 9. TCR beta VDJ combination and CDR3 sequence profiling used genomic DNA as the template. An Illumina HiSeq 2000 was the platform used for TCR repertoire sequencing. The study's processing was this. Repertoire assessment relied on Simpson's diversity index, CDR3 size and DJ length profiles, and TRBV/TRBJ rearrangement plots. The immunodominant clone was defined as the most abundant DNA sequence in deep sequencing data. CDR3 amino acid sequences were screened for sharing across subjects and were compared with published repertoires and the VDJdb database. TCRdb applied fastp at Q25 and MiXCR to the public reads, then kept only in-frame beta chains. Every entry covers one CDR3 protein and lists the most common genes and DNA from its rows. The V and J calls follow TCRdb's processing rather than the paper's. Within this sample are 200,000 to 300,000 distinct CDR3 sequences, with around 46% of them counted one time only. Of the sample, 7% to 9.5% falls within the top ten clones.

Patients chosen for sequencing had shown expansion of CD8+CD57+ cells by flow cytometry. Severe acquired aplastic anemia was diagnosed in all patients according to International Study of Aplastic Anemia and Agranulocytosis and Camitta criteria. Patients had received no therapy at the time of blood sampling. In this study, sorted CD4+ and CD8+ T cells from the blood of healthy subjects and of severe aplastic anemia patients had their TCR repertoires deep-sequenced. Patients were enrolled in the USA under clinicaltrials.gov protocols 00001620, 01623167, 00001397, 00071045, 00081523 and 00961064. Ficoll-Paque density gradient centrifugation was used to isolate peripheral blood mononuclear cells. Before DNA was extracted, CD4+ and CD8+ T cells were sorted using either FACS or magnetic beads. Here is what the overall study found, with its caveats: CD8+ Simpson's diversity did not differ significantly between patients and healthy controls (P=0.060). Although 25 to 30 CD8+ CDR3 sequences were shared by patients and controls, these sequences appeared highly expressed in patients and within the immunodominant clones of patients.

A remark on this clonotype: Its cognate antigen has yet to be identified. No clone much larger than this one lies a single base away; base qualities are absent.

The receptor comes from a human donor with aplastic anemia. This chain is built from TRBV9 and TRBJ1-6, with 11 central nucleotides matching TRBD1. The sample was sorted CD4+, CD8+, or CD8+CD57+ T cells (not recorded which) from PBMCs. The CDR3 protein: CASSAGPGTGGSPLHF. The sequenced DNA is TGTGCCAGCAGCGCAGGTCCCGGGACAGGGGGATCACCCCTCCACTTT.